These 22 T cell receptor beta chains originate from one sample sequenced in a study of regulatory T cells in long-lasting Graves disease. Combining iRepertoire HTBI primers with Arm-PCR of CDR3 regions, the authors built TCR beta libraries. TCRdb redid the calling of the multiplex PCR reads with MiXCR, one entry per CDR3 protein. This sample has almost 350,000 distinct CDR3 sequences, with around a fifth found just once. Time point meaning: persistent/refractory GD, antithyroid drugs over 5 years with positive TRAb. The TCR library was made from RNA extracted from PBMCs. Source: peripheral blood mononuclear cells (PBMCs), taken when the disease was refractory, from a patient treated with antithyroid drugs. The source of these receptors is a female donor with Graves disease.

This clonotype was detected many times. The chain combines TRBV7-9 with TRBJ2-7; D not resolved. V was shortened by 1 base and J by 3 bases, with 7 bases between the two germline ends. CDR3 length equals 13 residues. Looked up from germline, CDR1 is SEHNR and CDR2 is FQNEAQ (reference sequence). The CDR3 sequence: CASSLDSIYEQYF. In DNA, the CDR3 is TGTGCCAGCAGCTTAGACAGTATCTACGAGCAGTACTTC. The variable domain in full, completed from reference TRBV7-9 and TRBJ2-7, reads DTGVSQNPRHKITKRGQNVTFRCDPISEHNRLYWYRQTLGQGPEFLTYFQNEAQLEKSRLLSDRFSAERPKGSFSTLEIQRTEQGDSAMYLCASSLDSIYEQYFGPGTRLTVT.

This sequence joins TRBV6-1 and TRBJ1-6; D unresolved. The V gene lost 5 bases and the J gene lost 10 bases, with 18 bases spanning the gap. Germline V gives CDR1 MNHNS, CDR2 SASEGT. The CDR3 consists of 15 residues. The CDR3 DNA reads as TGTGCCAGCAGTCACCACCAGTTTGGACTGTCACCCCTCCACTTT. Its translation: CASSHHQFGLSPLHF.

This clonotype occurred a few times. The chain is built from TRBV2 and TRBJ2-2; D possibly corresponds to TRBD1 (6 bases). V dropped 6 bases and J dropped 6 bases, with 17 bases sitting between them. The CDR3 sequence is 15 residues long. From germline, CDR1 is SNHLY and CDR2 FYNNEI. The CDR3 reads CASSERIGGSGELFF. The CDR3, as DNA: TGTGCCAGCAGCGAGAGAATAGGGGGTTCCGGGGAGCTGTTTTTT.

This chain uses TRBV12-3 or TRBV12-4 with TRBJ1-4; no definite D call. Trimming removed 2 bases from V and 6 bases from J, with 16 bases in between. This CDR3 contains 16 residues. The CDR3 protein is CASSLRSYVFDEKLFF. The CDR3 region has the DNA TGTGCCAGCAGTTTAAGGTCCTACGTATTCGATGAAAAACTGTTTTTT.

In its sample, this clonotype was seen many times. The gene calls are TRBV2 and TRBJ2-2; TRBD1 matches 8 bases. Germline V gene lookup returns CDR1 SNHLY and CDR2 FYNNEI. V lost 5 bases, J lost 5 bases, and 7 bases stayed unmatched. The CDR3 consists of 15 residues. For the CDR3, the DNA is TGTGCCAGCAGTTTGGGGACAGGACAAACCGGGGAGCTGTTTTTT. Translation gives CASSLGTGQTGELFF. Looking up the rest from reference TRBV2 and TRBJ2-2 gives the full variable domain: EPEVTQTPSHQVTQMGQEVILRCVPISNHLYFYWYRQILGQKVEFLVSFYNNEISEKSEIFDDQFSVERPDGSNFTLKIRSTKLEDSAMYFCASSLGTGQTGELFFGEGSRLTVL.

This clonotype was counted only a few times. As DNA, the CDR3 is TGTGCCTGGAGTCCGGGGTCAGGAAACACCATATATTTT. This gives the protein CAWSPGSGNTIYF. V is TRBV30 and J is TRBJ1-3, with unresolved D. This CDR3 is built from 13 residues. Germline CDR1 reads GTSNPN; CDR2 reads SVGIG (reference sequence). Trimming took 2 bases from V and 4 from J, leaving 9 bases between them.

This clonotype was seen at least ten times. V and J are TRBV11-2 and TRBJ1-1, with 7 positions matching TRBD1. From germline, CDR1 is SGHAT and CDR2 FQNNGV. The CDR3 consists of 14 residues. Trimming at V came to 6 bases and at J to 0 bases, leaving 4 bases not matched to a gene. The CDR3 DNA follows: TGTGCCAGCAGGATACAGGGGATGAACACTGAAGCTTTCTTT. Amino acids: CASRIQGMNTEAFF.

V is TRBV3-1 and J is TRBJ2-2; D unclear. CDR1 and CDR2 (germline): LGHDT, YNNKEL (reference sequence). Trimming cost V 1 base and J 7 bases, with 7 bases left between them. This CDR3 has 13 residues. Here the CDR3 DNA reads TGTGCCAGCAGCCAAGGTTCAATCGGGGAGCTGTTTTTT. This translates into CASSQGSIGELFF.

The rearrangement joins TRBV30 to TRBJ2-1; D tentatively fits TRBD1 or TRBD2 (5 bases each). The CDR3 loop spans 16 amino acids. Germline V gene lookup returns CDR1 GTSNPN and CDR2 SVGIG (reference sequence). Trimming removed 5 bases from V and 4 bases from J, with 21 bases in between. Here the CDR3 reads CAWGPEGLGIYNEQFF. The CDR3, as DNA: TGTGCCTGGGGCCCTGAGGGGCTGGGGATATACAATGAGCAGTTCTTC.

The gene calls are TRBV7-3 and TRBJ2-7; D perhaps matches TRBD1 (6 bases). The length of the CDR3 is 15 residues. Germline-derived CDR1 and CDR2 are SGHTA and FQGTGA. Trimming shortened V by 2 bases and J by 1 base, and 12 bases separated the two germline ends. In DNA form, the CDR3 reads TGTGCCAGCAGCTTAGGGGGCGAGAGTTCCTACGAGCAGTACTTC. Amino acids: CASSLGGESSYEQYF.

Ten or more counts support this clonotype. The chain carries TRBV6-5 and TRBJ2-7, with D possibly matching TRBD1 (6 bases). The CDR3 spans 16 residues. Germline-derived CDR1 and CDR2 are MNHEY and SVGAGI. Trimming cost V 0 bases and J 8 bases, with 20 bases left between them. The CDR3 reads CASSYSGRGAPTKQYF. The CDR3 DNA is TGTGCCAGCAGTTACTCGGGCAGGGGAGCCCCTACGAAGCAGTACTTC.

In this sample, this clonotype turned up a few times. The V call is TRBV30, the J call TRBJ2-7; possibly TRBD1 or TRBD2 for D (5 bases each). V shed 5 bases and J shed 7 bases, with 18 bases lying between them. Germline CDR1 and CDR2: GTSNPN and SVGIG (reference sequence). The CDR3 is 13 amino acids. CDR3 region: CAWATGTLGEQYF. The CDR3 bases are TGTGCCTGGGCAACCGGGACGCTTGGGGAGCAGTACTTC.

This clonotype has more than one count but fewer than ten. At one boundary the junction diverges from the germline segment, which might be a read error. The chain has TRBV27 and TRBJ2-7; possibly TRBD1 for D (6 bases). CDR1 is MNHEY, CDR2 SMNVEV, per germline (reference sequence). The CDR3 runs to 12 residues. The CDR3 loop reads CASSQGGYGQYF. In DNA, the CDR3 is TGTGCCAGCAGTCAAGGGGGTTACGGGCAGTACTTC.

This clonotype was seen at least ten times. The gene calls are TRBV7-2 and TRBJ2-7; weak D call: TRBD1 (6 bases). The CDR3 totals 15 residues. V dropped 4 bases and J dropped 6 bases, with 19 bases sitting between them. CDR1 SGHTA and CDR2 FQGNSA come from the germline V gene. The CDR3 nucleotides read TGTGCCAGCAGCTCCTTAGGGGGAGTAGCGAGCGAGCAGTACTTC. It is translated as CASSSLGGVASEQYF.

Many counts were recorded for this clonotype. The rearrangement joins TRBV14 to TRBJ1-4, with D unclear. Germline V CDR1 and CDR2: SGHDN, FVKESK. With 3 bases removed from V and 8 bases from J, the gap between germline ends came to 10 bases. The CDR3 sequence is 13 residues long. CDR3 nucleotides: TGTGCCAGCAGCCAGGGGATTCGGGAAAAACTGTTTTTT. It codes for CASSQGIREKLFF.

About this clonotype itself: This may come from a read error, since a much larger clone is one base off. The J gene is TRBJ1-6, the V gene TRBV28; maybe TRBD1 (5 bases). CDR3 length: 12 residues. CDR1 and CDR2 (germline): MDHEN, SYDVKM. V lost 8 bases and J lost 12, with 14 bases in between. The CDR3 nucleotides read TGTGCCAGCCGCTCGGGACGTCGACCCCTCCACTTT. This translates into CASRSGRRPLHF. The full variable domain, in which reference TRBV28 and TRBJ1-6 provide the parts outside the CDR3, is DVKVTQSSRYLVKRTGEKVFLECVQDMDHENMFWYRQDPGLGLRLIYFSYDVKMKEKGDIPEGYSVSREKKERFSLILESASTNQTSMYLCASRSGRRPLHFGNGTRLTVT.

This clonotype was recorded a few times. This chain uses TRBV4-3 with TRBJ1-1; D is possibly TRBD1 (5 bases). Germline V gene data show CDR1 as LGHNA and CDR2 as YSLEER. The CDR3 has 14 residues. Trimming stripped 1 base from V and 4 bases from J, with 10 bases between. The CDR3 spells CASSQVRGSTEAFF. As DNA, the CDR3 is TGCGCCAGCAGCCAAGTGAGGGGTAGCACTGAAGCTTTCTTT.

A single count supports this clonotype. This may come from a read error, since a much larger clone is one base off. The J gene is TRBJ1-5, the V gene TRBV6-1, with D maybe TRBD1 (6 bases). CDR1 is MNHNS, CDR2 SASEGT, per germline. This CDR3 has 15 residues. V shed 4 bases and J shed 5 bases, with 15 bases lying between them. CDR3 coding DNA: TGTGCCAGCAGTGGGGGGCGAGGGAGCGATCAGCCCCAGCATTTT. Translation gives CASSGGRGSDQPQHF.

The chain uses TRBV27 and TRBJ2-7; the D call may be TRBD1 or TRBD2 (5 bases each). Deletions cut 9 bases from V and 0 bases from J, with 21 bases between. The CDR3 sequence is 16 residues long. Germline CDR1 reads MNHEY; CDR2 reads SMNVEV (reference sequence). The CDR3, as DNA: TGTGCCAGTAGCGCCACCGGGACGACTGGCTCCTACGAGCAGTACTTC. This sequence encodes CASSATGTTGSYEQYF.

This clonotype was recorded at least ten times. The gene calls are TRBV7-8 and TRBJ1-6; D is unclear. The germline gives CDR1 SGHVS, CDR2 FQNEAQ. The CDR3 has 15 amino acids. Trimming took 5 bases from V and 7 from J, leaving 15 bases between them. CDR3 amino acids: CASSPMPGGNSPLHF. The CDR3 nucleotides read TGTGCCAGCAGCCCGATGCCGGGAGGCAATTCACCCCTCCACTTT.

This rearrangement joins TRBV3-1 to TRBJ2-1; tentative D call: TRBD2 (6 bases). This CDR3 spans 16 amino acids. CDR1 is LGHDT and CDR2 is YNNKEL in the germline V gene (reference sequence). Trimming pared 3 bases from V and 2 bases from J, leaving 14 bases between. CDR3 in DNA: TGTGCCAGCAGCCATCACGGGACTGCGACCTACAATGAGCAGTTCTTC. The encoded protein is CASSHHGTATYNEQFF.

This clonotype was recorded a few times. The chain combines TRBV6-4 with TRBJ2-2; 7 bases fit TRBD1. Germline assignment: CDR1 MRHNA and CDR2 SNTAGT. Trimming took 5 bases from V and 0 from J; bases not matched to a gene: 6. This CDR3 contains 16 residues. Here the CDR3 reads CASSYLGTANTGELFF. The CDR3 region has the DNA TGTGCCAGCAGTTACTTGGGGACAGCGAACACCGGGGAGCTGTTTTTT.